This entry features one T cell receptor (beta chain) sequence. What it binds is unknown. This record comes from a study of T cell repertoires in cytomegalovirus infection. Study-wide findings and caveats: Cumulated frequencies of public TCR beta families served to identify carriers of CMV plus the relevant HLA.

TCRdb re-called the reads with MiXCR, one entry per CDR3 protein. The sample records around 740,000 distinct CDR3 sequences, roughly 35% being singletons. CDR3 length: 13 residues. Trimming stripped 5 bases from V and 14 bases from J, with 16 bases between. Germline lookup yields CDR1 SGHTA and CDR2 FQGNSA. The source material was PBMCs. This TCR was sampled from a human donor in good health (CMV status not recorded). Some clones in this sample may be carry-over from other donors' samples. The chain couples TRBV7-2 to TRBJ2-6, with unresolved D. The CDR3, as DNA: TGTGCCAGCAGCGCTAGGAGTGGGGTCCTCCTGACTTTC. Its protein product is CASSARSGVLLTF.